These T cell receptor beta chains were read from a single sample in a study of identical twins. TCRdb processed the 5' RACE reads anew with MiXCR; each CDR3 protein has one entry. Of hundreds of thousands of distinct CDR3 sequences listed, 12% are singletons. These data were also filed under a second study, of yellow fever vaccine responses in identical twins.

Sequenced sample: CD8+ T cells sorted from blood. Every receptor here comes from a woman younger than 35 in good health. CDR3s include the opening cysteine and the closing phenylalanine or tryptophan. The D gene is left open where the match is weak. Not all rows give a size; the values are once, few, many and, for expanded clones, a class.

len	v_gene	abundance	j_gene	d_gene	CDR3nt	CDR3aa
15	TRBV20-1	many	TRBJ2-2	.	TGCAGTGCTAGATTGTCAGCCTCGAACACCGGGGAGCTGTTTTTT	CSARLSASNTGELFF
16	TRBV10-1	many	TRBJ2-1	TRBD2	TGCGCCAGCAGTGAGTCGCGGGGGGGCACCTACAATGAGCAGTTCTTC	CASSESRGGTYNEQFF
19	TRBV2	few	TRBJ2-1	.	TGTGCCAGCAGTGAAGCGCGGGGCTGGGGCAGAAGCTCCTACAATGAGCAGTTCTTC	CASSEARGWGRSSYNEQFF
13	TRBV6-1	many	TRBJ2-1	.	TGCGCCAGCAGTAGAAGCAGCTACAATGAGCAGTTCTTC	CASSRSSYNEQFF
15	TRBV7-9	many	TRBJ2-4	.	TGTGCCAGCACCTTCTCGGAGCTAGCCAAAAACATTCAGTACTTC	CASTFSELAKNIQYF
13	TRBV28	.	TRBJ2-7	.	TGTGCCAGCACCCGACAGTCCTCCTACGAGCAGTACTTC	CASTRQSSYEQYF
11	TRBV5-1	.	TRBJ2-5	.	TGCGCCAGCGCAGGGGCGGAAACCCAGTACTTC	CASAGAETQYF
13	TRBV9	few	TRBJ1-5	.	TGTGCCAGCAGCGTAGGAGAGGGTCAGCCCCAGCATTTT	CASSVGEGQPQHF
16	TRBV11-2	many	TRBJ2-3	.	TGTGCCAGCAGCTCCCTCTTAGGATGGAATCCAGATACGCAGTATTTT	CASSSLLGWNPDTQYF
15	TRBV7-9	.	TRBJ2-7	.	TGTGCCAGCAGCCACCGGGACTGGAGCTCCTACGAGCAGTACTTC	CASSHRDWSSYEQYF
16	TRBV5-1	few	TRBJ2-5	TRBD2	TGCGCCAGCAGCGTTAATAGCGGGGCACCCCAAGAGACCCAGTACTTC	CASSVNSGAPQETQYF
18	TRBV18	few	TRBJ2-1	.	TGTGCCAGCTCACTCCGTTCAGACGAGCGACTAGTTGGGCATGAGCAGTTCTTC	CASSLRSDERLVGHEQFF
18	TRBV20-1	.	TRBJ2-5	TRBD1	TGCAGTGCTTCAACAGGGGGCCAGGGACTCACGTATAAGGAGACCCAGTACTTC	CSASTGGQGLTYKETQYF
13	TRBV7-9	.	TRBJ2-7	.	TGTGCCAGCAGCGGTCAGGTCTCCTACGAGCAGTACTTC	CASSGQVSYEQYF
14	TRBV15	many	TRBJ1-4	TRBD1	TGTGCCACCCACCTCGGGACAGGGGTCGAAAAACTGTTTTTT	CATHLGTGVEKLFF
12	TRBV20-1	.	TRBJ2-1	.	TGCAGTGAGGTTCAGCCCTCGGATGAGCAGTTCTTC	CSEVQPSDEQFF
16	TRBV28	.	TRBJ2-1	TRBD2	TGTGCCAGCAGACTCCTGAGCGGGGGGGGAGACAATGAGCAGTTCTTC	CASRLLSGGGDNEQFF
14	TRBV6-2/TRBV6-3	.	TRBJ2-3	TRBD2	TGTGCCAGCGCCCAGACTAGCCTGACAGATACGCAGTATTTT	CASAQTSLTDTQYF
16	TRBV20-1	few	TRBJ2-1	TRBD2	TGCAGTGCTAGCGCAAGCGGGGTGCGGCCCTACAATGAGCAGTTCTTC	CSASASGVRPYNEQFF
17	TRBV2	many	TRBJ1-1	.	TGTGCCAGCAGTGACCCCCAGGACCTTCTTATGAACACTGAAGCTTTCTTT	CASSDPQDLLMNTEAFF
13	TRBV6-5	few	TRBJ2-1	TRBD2	TGTGCCAGCAGTTACTCGAAGGTAGCGGGAGAGTTCTTC	CASSYSKVAGEFF
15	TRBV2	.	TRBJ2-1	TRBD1	TGTGCCAGCCCATCGGGACAGGGATCGGACAATGAGCAGTTCTTC	CASPSGQGSDNEQFF
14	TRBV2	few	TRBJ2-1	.	TGTGCCAGCAGTGAAGCAAACAGAGCCCATGAGCAGTTCTTC	CASSEANRAHEQFF
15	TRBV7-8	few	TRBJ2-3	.	TGTGCCAGCAGCCTTAGCGGTTTTAGCACAGATACGCAGTATTTT	CASSLSGFSTDTQYF
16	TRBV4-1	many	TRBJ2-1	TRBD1	TGCGCCAGCAGCAACCCACAGGGGGCGCAGTACAATGAGCAGTTCTTC	CASSNPQGAQYNEQFF
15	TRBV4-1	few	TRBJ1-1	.	TGCGCCAGCAGCCAAGTTTCCGGGGGGGACACTGAAGCTTTCTTT	CASSQVSGGDTEAFF
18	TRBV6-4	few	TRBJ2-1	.	TGTGCCAGCAGTGACTCGTTCGGCAGGGGACCATCCTACAATGAGCAGTTCTTC	CASSDSFGRGPSYNEQFF
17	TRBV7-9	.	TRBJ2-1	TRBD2	TGTGCCAGCAGCTCGAGTAATGGACTAGTACCCTACAATGAGCAGTTCTTC	CASSSSNGLVPYNEQFF
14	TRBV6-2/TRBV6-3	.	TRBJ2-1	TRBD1	TGTGCCAGCAGTACCCGGGACAGAAACAATGAGCAGTTCTTC	CASSTRDRNNEQFF
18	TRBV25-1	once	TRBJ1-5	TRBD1	TGTGCCAGCAGTGAATCAGGGGGGGCAACAGGGGGCAATCAGCCCCAGCATTTT	CASSESGGATGGNQPQHF
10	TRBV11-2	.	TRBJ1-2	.	TGTGCCAGCAGCTTAATTGGCTACACCTTC	CASSLIGYTF
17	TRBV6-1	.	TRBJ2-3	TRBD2	TGTGCCAGCAGCCCTGGGGGCGGGAGGCCCGGCACAGATACGCAGTATTTT	CASSPGGGRPGTDTQYF
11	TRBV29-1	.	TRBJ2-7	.	TGCAGCGCCCTGGACCCATACGAGCAGTACTTC	CSALDPYEQYF
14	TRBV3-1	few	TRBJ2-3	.	TGTGCCAGCAGCCAAGAGCTCGGGTTACATACGCAGTATTTT	CASSQELGLHTQYF
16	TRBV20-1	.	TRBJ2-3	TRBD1	TGCAGTGCTAGAATGCGGACAGGGTATCCCACAGATACGCAGTATTTT	CSARMRTGYPTDTQYF
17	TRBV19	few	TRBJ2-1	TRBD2	TGTGCCAGTAGTTTCGGACTAGCGGGGTTCAGGGACAATGAGCAGTTCTTC	CASSFGLAGFRDNEQFF
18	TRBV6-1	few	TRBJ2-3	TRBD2	TGTGCCAGCAGTGTTGGGGTTGGCGGGAGGGCAATGGTAGATACGCAGTATTTT	CASSVGVGGRAMVDTQYF
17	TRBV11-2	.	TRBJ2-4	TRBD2	TGTGCCAGCAGCACCCCTCGAGCGGGGGTAGCCAAAAACATTCAGTACTTC	CASSTPRAGVAKNIQYF
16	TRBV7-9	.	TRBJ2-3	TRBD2	TGTGCCAGCAGCTGGCTAGCGGGGGGGAACACAGATACGCAGTATTTT	CASSWLAGGNTDTQYF
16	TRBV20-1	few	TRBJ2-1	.	TGCAGTGCCAAAATTTGTTCCCAGTGCTCCTACAATGAGCAGTTCTTC	CSAKICSQCSYNEQFF
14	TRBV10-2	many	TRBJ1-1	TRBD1	TGCGCCAGCAGTTGGACAGGGAGGAACACTGAAGCTTTCTTT	CASSWTGRNTEAFF
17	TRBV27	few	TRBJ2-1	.	TGTGCCAGCAGTTTACCCTCGGGGCATAACTCCTACAATGAGCAGTTCTTC	CASSLPSGHNSYNEQFF
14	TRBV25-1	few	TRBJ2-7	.	TGTGCCAGCAGTCTTGGGACGCTCTCCTACGAGCAGTACTTC	CASSLGTLSYEQYF
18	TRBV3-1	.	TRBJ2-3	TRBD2	TGTGCCAGCAGCCAAGAACGTTGCGGGGGGCACTGCACAGATACGCAGTATTTT	CASSQERCGGHCTDTQYF
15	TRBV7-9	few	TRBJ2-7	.	TGTGCCAGCAGGAAAGAACCGTCCGGATCCCACGAGCAGTACTTC	CASRKEPSGSHEQYF
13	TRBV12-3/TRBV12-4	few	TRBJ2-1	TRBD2	TGTGCCAGCAGTTTAGGACTAGCCCATGAGCAGTTCTTC	CASSLGLAHEQFF
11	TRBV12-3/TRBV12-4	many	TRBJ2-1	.	TGTGCCAGCACTCAGGGGGGTGAGCAGTTCTTC	CASTQGGEQFF
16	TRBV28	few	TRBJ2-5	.	TGTGCCAGCAGTTTATTCCGGGGGGCCGGCCAAGAGACCCAGTACTTC	CASSLFRGAGQETQYF
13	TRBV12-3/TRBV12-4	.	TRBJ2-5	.	TGTGCCAGCAGTTTCGTCTACCAAGAGACCCAGTACTTC	CASSFVYQETQYF
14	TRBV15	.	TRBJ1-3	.	TGTGCCACCAGCAGCGGGACATTTGGAAACACCATATATTTT	CATSSGTFGNTIYF
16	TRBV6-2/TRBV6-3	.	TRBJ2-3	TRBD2	TGTGCCAGCAGTTATTTAACACTAGCGGGGGCAGATACGCAGTATTTT	CASSYLTLAGADTQYF
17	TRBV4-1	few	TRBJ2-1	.	TGCGCCAGCAGCCAAGTAGGGGGAGGGAGCGGTGGAGATGAGCAGTTCTTC	CASSQVGGGSGGDEQFF
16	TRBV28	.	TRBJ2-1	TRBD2	TGTGCCAGCAGGGGGACAATAGCGGGAGGGCCGAATGAGCAGTTCTTC	CASRGTIAGGPNEQFF
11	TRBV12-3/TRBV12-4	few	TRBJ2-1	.	TGTGCCAGCGTGGACTACAATGAGCAGTTCTTC	CASVDYNEQFF
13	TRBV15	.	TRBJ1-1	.	TGTGCCACCAGCAGAGATCGAGGGACTGAAGCTTTCTTT	CATSRDRGTEAFF
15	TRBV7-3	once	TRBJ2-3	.	TGTGCCAGCAGCGATAGCGGAATTAGCACAGATACGCAGTATTTT	CASSDSGISTDTQYF
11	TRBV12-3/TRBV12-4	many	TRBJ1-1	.	TGTGCCAGCACCTCGGGAGAGGAAGCTTTCTTT	CASTSGEEAFF
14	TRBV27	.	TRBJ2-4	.	TGTGCCAGCAGTTTATCGATCGTCAAAAACATTCAGTACTTC	CASSLSIVKNIQYF
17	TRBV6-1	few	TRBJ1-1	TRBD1	TGTGCCAGCAGTCTCGTCCCGGGACAGGGATCGGGAACTGAAGCTTTCTTT	CASSLVPGQGSGTEAFF